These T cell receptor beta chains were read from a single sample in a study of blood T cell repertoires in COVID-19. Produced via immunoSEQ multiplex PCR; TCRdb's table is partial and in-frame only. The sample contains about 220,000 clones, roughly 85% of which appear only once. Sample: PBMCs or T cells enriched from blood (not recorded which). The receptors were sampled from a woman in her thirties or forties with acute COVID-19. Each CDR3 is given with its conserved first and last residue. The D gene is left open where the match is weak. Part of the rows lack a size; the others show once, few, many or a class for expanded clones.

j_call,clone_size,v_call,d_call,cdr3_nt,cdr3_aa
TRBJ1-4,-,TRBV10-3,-,TGTGCCATCAGTGACCAGGGCAGTGAAAAACTGTTTTTT,CAISDQGSEKLFF
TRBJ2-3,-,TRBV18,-,TGTGCCAGCTCCCTTAATCTGGACAGTAGCACAGATACGCAGTATTTT,CASSLNLDSSTDTQYF
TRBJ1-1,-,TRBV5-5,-,TGTGCCAGCAGCTTGGTCGGACACCGATCTGAAGCTTTCTTT,CASSLVGHRSEAFF
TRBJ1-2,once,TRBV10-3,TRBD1,TGTGCCATCAGTGGAGGAGGGGGCGCCGGTTCTAACTATGGCTACACCTTC,CAISGGGGAGSNYGYTF
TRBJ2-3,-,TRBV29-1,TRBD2,TGCAGCGTTTCGCCGGGACTAGCATCAGATACGCAGTATTTT,CSVSPGLASDTQYF
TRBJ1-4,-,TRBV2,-,TGTGCCCTCGCGGGAGTAACTAATGAAAAACTGTTTTTT,CALAGVTNEKLFF
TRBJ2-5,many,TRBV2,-,TGTGCCAGCAGTGAAGTGGGCAGCCGTGAGACCCAGTACTTC,CASSEVGSRETQYF
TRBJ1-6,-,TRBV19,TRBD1,TGTGCCAGTAGTATTGGGGACAGCAATTCACCCCTCCACTTT,CASSIGDSNSPLHF
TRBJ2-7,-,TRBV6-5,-,TGTGCCAGCAGTTACTCGTTTCTTGAGGGCTACGAGCAGTACTTC,CASSYSFLEGYEQYF
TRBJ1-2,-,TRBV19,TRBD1,TGTGCCAGTAGTACGCCAGGGGGAGAAAACTATGGCTACACCTTC,CASSTPGGENYGYTF
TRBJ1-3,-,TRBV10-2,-,TGCGCCAGCAGTGAGGTCCAGGGAACTGGAAACACCATATATTTT,CASSEVQGTGNTIYF
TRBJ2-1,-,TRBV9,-,TGTGCCAGCAGCGCAGGGGTTAGTGGGGGACACTCCAATGAGCAGTTCTTC,CASSAGVSGGHSNEQFF
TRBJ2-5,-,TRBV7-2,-,TGTGCCAGCAGCTTGAGAAGCCAAGAGACCCAGTACTTC,CASSLRSQETQYF
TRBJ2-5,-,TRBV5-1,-,TGCGCCAGCAGCTTGGGAGTAGCGGCAGAGACCCAGTACTTC,CASSLGVAAETQYF
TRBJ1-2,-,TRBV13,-,TGTGCCAGCAGCCTTACTCCCTCCGGCTACACCTTC,CASSLTPSGYTF
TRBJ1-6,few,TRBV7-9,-,TGTGCCAGCAAGATCGGGGGTCACTATAATTCACCCCTCCACTTT,CASKIGGHYNSPLHF
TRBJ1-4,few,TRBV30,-,TGTGCCTGGGGACGGGAAGAAGAGGTAAAACTGTTTTTT,CAWGREEEVKLFF
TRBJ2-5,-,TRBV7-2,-,TGTGCCAGCAGCCGGGAGAGGGCCTGGGCTCACCAGTACTTC,CASSRERAWAHQYF
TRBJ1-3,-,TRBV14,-,TGTGCCAGCAGCCAAGATCACAGTGGAAGTACCATATATTTT,CASSQDHSGSTIYF
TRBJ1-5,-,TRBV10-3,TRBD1,TGTGCCATCAGTCCCGGACACAGGGGAAGCAATCAGCCCCAGCATTTT,CAISPGHRGSNQPQHF
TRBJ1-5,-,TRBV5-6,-,TGTGCCAGCAGCTCCCAGGGCGGACGGGAGAATCAGCCCCAGCATTTT,CASSSQGGRENQPQHF
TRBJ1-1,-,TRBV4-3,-,TGCGCCAGCAGCCAATTTCAGGGCCCCATGAACACTGAAGCTTTCTTT,CASSQFQGPMNTEAFF
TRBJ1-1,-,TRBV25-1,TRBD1,TGTGCCAGCACCTCCGGACAGGGGTCTGAAGCTTTCTTT,CASTSGQGSEAFF
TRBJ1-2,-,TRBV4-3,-,TGCGCCAGCAGCCAGACCCGACAGGCAGTCAACTATGGCTACACCTTC,CASSQTRQAVNYGYTF
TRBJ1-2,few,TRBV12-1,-,TGTGCCAGCAGCTCTTGGACAGGGGTAAACTATGGCTACACCTTC,CASSSWTGVNYGYTF
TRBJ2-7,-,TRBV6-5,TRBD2,TGTGCCAGCCAGCGGGGGGCCCTCTCCTACGAGCAGTACTTC,CASQRGALSYEQYF
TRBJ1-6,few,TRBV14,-,TGTGCCAGCAGCGTGGGGGGGAATTCACCCCTCCACTTT,CASSVGGNSPLHF
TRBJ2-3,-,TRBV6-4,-,TGTGCCAGCAGTGAAGGGGGGGCCGGTACTACGCAGTATTTT,CASSEGGAGTTQYF
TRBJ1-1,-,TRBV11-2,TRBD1,TGTGCCAGCAGCCCTACAGGGGCCTTGAACACTGAAGCTTTCTTT,CASSPTGALNTEAFF
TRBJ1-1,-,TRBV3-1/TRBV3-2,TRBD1,TGTGCCAGCAGCCAAGAAGGGACAGCTACTATGAACACTGAAGCTTTCTTT,CASSQEGTATMNTEAFF
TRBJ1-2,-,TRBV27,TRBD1,TGTGCCAGCAGACGTGGACAGGGTAATTTTAACTATGGCTACACCTTC,CASRRGQGNFNYGYTF
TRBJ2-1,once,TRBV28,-,TGTGCCAGCAGTCCAGGGGTGGCCGTCTACAATGAGCAGTTCTTC,CASSPGVAVYNEQFF
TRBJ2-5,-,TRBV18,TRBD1,TGTGCCAGCTCGGACAGGGAAGAGACCCAGTACTTC,CASSDREETQYF
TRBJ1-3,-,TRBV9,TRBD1,TGTGCCAGCAGCAGCGACAGGGGGGACAGCTCTGGAAACACCATATATTTT,CASSSDRGDSSGNTIYF
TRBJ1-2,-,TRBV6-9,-,TGTGCCAGCAGTACTCCAGGGGCGCACAGCTACCGGTCCGACGGCTACACCTTC,CASSTPGAHSYRSDGYTF
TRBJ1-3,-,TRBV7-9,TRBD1,TGTGCCAGCAGCCCACAGGGGGCGCGGGGAAACACCATATATTTT,CASSPQGARGNTIYF
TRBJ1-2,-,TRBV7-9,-,TGTGCCAGCAGCCCCTACTGGGACACGGCCGATTATGGCTACACCTTC,CASSPYWDTADYGYTF
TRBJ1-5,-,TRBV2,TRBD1,TGTGCCAGCAGGGGGACAGGGGGTCAGCCCCAGCATTTT,CASRGTGGQPQHF
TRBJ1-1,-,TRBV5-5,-,TGTGCCAGCAGCTTTGGGACATCCAACACTGAAGCTTTCTTT,CASSFGTSNTEAFF
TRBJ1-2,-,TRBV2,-,TGTGCCAGCAGGGCAGAGGGTGGCTACACCTTC,CASRAEGGYTF
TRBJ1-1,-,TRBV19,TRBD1,TGTGCCGCATCGGACAGGGTATACACTGAAGCTTTCTTT,CAASDRVYTEAFF
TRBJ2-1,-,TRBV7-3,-,TGTGCCAGCAGCCCGGGACTCCGAAACAATGAGCAGTTCTTC,CASSPGLRNNEQFF
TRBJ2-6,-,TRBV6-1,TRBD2,TGTGCCAGCAGTGAAATAACCGGGAGGTCTGGGGCCAACGTCCTGACTTTC,CASSEITGRSGANVLTF
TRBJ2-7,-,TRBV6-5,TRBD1,TGTGCCAGCAGTTCGGGACGGACAGGGATATTTTACGAGCAGTACTTC,CASSSGRTGIFYEQYF
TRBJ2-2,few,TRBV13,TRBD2,TGTGCCAGCAGCCGTATAGCGGGGGGACCTACCGGGGAGCTGTTTTTT,CASSRIAGGPTGELFF
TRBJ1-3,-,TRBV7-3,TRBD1,TGTGCCAGCAGCCTAGACAGGGGCTCTGGAAACACCATATATTTT,CASSLDRGSGNTIYF
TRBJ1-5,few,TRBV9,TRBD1,TGTGCCAGCAGCAAAACAGGGGGTCCTAATCAGCCCCAGCATTTT,CASSKTGGPNQPQHF
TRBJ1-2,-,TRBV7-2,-,TGTGCCAGCAGCTTATTTTCCGGGGGCTACACCTTC,CASSLFSGGYTF
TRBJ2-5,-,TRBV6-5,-,TGTGCCAGCAGTCCCCGGACAAAGTACCAAGAGACCCAGTACTTC,CASSPRTKYQETQYF
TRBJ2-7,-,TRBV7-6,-,TGTGCCAGCAGCCGGGATTCCACCCCTAGCCCCTACGAGCAGTACTTC,CASSRDSTPSPYEQYF
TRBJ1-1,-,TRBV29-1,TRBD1,TGCAGCGTTGAAGCATATCCCACAGGGGGCACTGAAGCTTTCTTT,CSVEAYPTGGTEAFF
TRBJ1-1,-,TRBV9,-,TGTGCCAGCAGCGTAGTAGGAAGAGGGAACACTGAAGCTTTCTTT,CASSVVGRGNTEAFF
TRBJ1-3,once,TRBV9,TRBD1,TGTGCCAGCAGCGTTGACAGGGCCAGTAGGGGGGTACGCTCTGGAAACACCATATATTTT,CASSVDRASRGVRSGNTIYF